This TCR beta chain was recovered during a study of long-term antiretroviral therapy in people with HIV. This clone was seen once. Antigen: not known. Between the trimmed V and J ends, which lost 6 bases and 0 bases, there was a span of 11 bases. CDR3 length: 15 residues. Germline-derived CDR1 and CDR2 are PRHDT and FYEKMQ (reference sequence). immunoSEQ v3.0 was run at survey level. Sequencing was performed with immunoSEQ multiplex PCR; in TCRdb, only in-frame clones are kept and a portion is missing. The table shows over 30,000 clones, with roughly nine tenths occurring only once. Overall study results and limits: Blood sampling spanned 2004 to 2017, possibly under older ART regimens. In HIV, the repertoires covered a tighter span of CDR3 lengths than in controls.

The origin of this receptor is a woman in her forties or fifties with HIV. Sample: unsorted PBMCs, taken 1.2 years after starting antiretroviral therapy. The J gene is TRBJ2-2, the V gene TRBV13; D not certain. In DNA, the CDR3 is TGTGCCAGCAGTATTAGGGCCACGAACACCGGGGAGCTGTTTTTT. Translated: CASSIRATNTGELFF.